Detailed here is one T cell receptor (beta chain). This specimen belongs to a study of patients and donors after allogeneic stem cell transplantation. One entry per CDR3 protein results from TCRdb running MiXCR on the RT-PCR reads. Among roughly 200,000 distinct CDR3 sequences listed, around two fifths were seen once. Germline V gene data show CDR1 as LGHDT and CDR2 as YNNKEL (reference sequence). With 2 bases removed from V and 5 bases from J, the gap between germline ends came to 13 bases. The CDR3 is 15 amino acids. This sequence originates from a human donor who was either an allogeneic HSCT recipient or a stem cell or donor lymphocyte infusion donor (not recorded which). It is not recorded whose cells these are; they may come from a transplant donor. Material for sequencing was blood, either unsorted or a sorted T cell fraction (not recorded which). The chain uses TRBV3-1 and TRBJ2-4; tentatively, D is TRBD1 (5 bases). CDR3: CASSQLGVVENIQYF. In DNA, the CDR3 is TGTGCCAGCAGCCAACTAGGGGTTGTTGAAAACATTCAGTACTTC.